This paragraph reports one T cell receptor (beta chain). Unmatched junction bases numbered 10, after V lost 6 bases and J lost 8 bases. The CDR3 is 14 residues long. Per the germline V gene, CDR1 is SGHTS and CDR2 is YDEGEE. TCRdb re-analysed the RT-PCR reads in MiXCR, keeping a single row per CDR3 protein. This repertoire shows more than 600,000 distinct CDR3 sequences, 12% to 15% found once; its top ten account for 3.6%. This clonotype was obtained from a female donor in good health, serving as a healthy control. Specimen: memory CD4+ T cells from blood. The chain links TRBV5-8 to TRBJ1-4; 7 nucleotides align to TRBD1. CDR3 nucleotides: TGTGCCAGCAACCTGGACAGGTCTAGGGAAAAACTGTTTTTT. It specifies CASNLDRSREKLFF.